Below, one T cell receptor beta chain is given with its context. Its matching antigen is unknown. Genomic DNA, serving as template, underwent TCR beta VDJ and CDR3 profiling. TCRdb passed the reads through MiXCR, listing each CDR3 protein once. The sample includes about 210,000 distinct CDR3 sequences, roughly 57% of them seen just once. This entry is derived from a study of CD8+CD57+ T cells in acquired aplastic anemia. Study in general: Roughly 3 ug was the average amount of DNA from sorted CD4+ and CD8+ cells. Whole-study findings and limits: Comparison of patients with controls identified about 27 shared CD8+ CDR3 sequences.

Germline CDR1 MNHNY, CDR2 SVGAGI (reference sequence). This CDR3 comprises 12 residues. The ends were cut back, 7 bases at V and 7 bases at J, with 11 bases in the middle. Sequencing was performed on sorted CD4+, CD8+, or CD8+CD57+ T cells (not recorded which) from PBMCs. This sequence was found in a human donor in good health. The chain has TRBV6-6 and TRBJ1-5; D ambiguous. This CDR3 reads CASNVVRQPQHF. The CDR3 DNA reads as TGTGCCAGCAATGTTGTAAGGCAGCCCCAGCATTTT.